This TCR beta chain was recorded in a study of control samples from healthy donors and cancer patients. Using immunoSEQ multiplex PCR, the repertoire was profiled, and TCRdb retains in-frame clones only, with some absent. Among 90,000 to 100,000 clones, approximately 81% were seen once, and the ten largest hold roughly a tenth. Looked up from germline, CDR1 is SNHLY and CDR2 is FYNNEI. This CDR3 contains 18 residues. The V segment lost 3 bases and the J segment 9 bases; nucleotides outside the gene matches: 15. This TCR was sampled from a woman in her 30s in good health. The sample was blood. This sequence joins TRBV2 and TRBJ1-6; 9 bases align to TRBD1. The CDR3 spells CASSERTGARRRISPLHF. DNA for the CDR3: TGTGCCAGCAGTGAGCGGACAGGGGCCCGTCGTCGAATTTCACCCCTCCACTTT.